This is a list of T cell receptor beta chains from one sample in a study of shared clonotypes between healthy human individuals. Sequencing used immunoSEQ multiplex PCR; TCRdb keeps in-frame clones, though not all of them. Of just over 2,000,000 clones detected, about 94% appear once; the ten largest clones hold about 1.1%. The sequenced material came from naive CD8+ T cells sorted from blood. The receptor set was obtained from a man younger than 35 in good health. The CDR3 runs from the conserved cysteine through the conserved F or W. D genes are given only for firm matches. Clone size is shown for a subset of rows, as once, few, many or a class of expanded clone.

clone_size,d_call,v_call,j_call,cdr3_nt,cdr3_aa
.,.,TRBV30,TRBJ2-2,TGTGCCTGGAGTGTGGTGGGGGACACCGGGGAGCTGTTTTTT,CAWSVVGDTGELFF
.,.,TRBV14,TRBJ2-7,TGTGCCAGCAGCCCAACTATCTCAAACGAGCAGTACTTC,CASSPTISNEQYF
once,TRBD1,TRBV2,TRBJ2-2,TGTGCCAGCAGTGAAACCCCTTGGACAGGGGATGCCGGGGAGCTGTTTTTT,CASSETPWTGDAGELFF
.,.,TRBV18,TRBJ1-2,TGTGCCAGCTCACCCCGGGGCACGCCCGGGGATGGCTACACTTTC,CASSPRGTPGDGYTF
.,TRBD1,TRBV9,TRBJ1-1,TGTGCCAGCAGCGAGCCGACCGGGACAGCAAACACTGAAGCTTTCTTT,CASSEPTGTANTEAFF
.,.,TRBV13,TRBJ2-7,TGTGCCAGCAGCTTAGGGGTTTCCTACGAGCAGTACTTC,CASSLGVSYEQYF
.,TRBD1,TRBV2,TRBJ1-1,TGTGCCAGCAGACACCCGGGACAGGGGGTGACTGAAGCTTTCTTT,CASRHPGQGVTEAFF
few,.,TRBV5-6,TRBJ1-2,TGTGCCAGCAGCTTGGCACGACAGGAAGAGGGCTATGGCTACACCTTC,CASSLARQEEGYGYTF
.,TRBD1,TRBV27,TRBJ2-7,TGTGCCAGCAGTTTAAAGGGACAGCCCTACGAGCAGTACTTC,CASSLKGQPYEQYF
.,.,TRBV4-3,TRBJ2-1,TGCGCCAGCAGCCAAGATGGTTGGCGGTCCTACAATGAGCAGTTCTTC,CASSQDGWRSYNEQFF
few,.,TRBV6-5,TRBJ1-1,TGTGCCAGCAGTTACTCACAGGGTTACACTGAAGCTTTCTTT,CASSYSQGYTEAFF